Listed here are 6 T cell receptor beta chains from one sample, sequenced in a study of human T cells and chemical hapten exposure. TCRdb recomputed calls from the RACE reads with MiXCR, one row per CDR3 protein. The sample has about 58,000 distinct CDR3 sequences, over 10% seen once. Time point indicated: patch test 3, about 24 weeks after DPC sensitization. Specified treatment: therapeutic diphenylcyclopropenone sensitization with weekly scalp DPC. The sample was whole blood, taken in connection with sensitization to the hapten diphenylcyclopropenone (DPC). The receptor source for this set is a young man with alopecia areata. Some clones in this sample may be carry-over from other donors' samples.

This clonotype was seen only a few times. The chain employs TRBV7-3 and TRBJ2-7; the D gene is possibly TRBD1 (5 bases). Deletions cut 5 bases from V and 2 bases from J, with 16 bases between. CDR1 SGHTA and CDR2 FQGTGA come from the germline V gene. CDR3 length equals 15 residues. The CDR3 coding sequence is TGTGCCAGCAGCGACCATATTCCAGGGACCTACGAGCAGTACTTC. As protein: CASSDHIPGTYEQYF. Complete variable domain (other parts from reference TRBV7-3 and TRBJ2-7): GAGVSQTPSNKVTEKGKYVELRCDPISGHTALYWYRQSLGQGPEFLIYFQGTGAADDSGLPNDRFFAVRPEGSVSTLKIQRTERGDSAVYLCASSDHIPGTYEQYFGPGTRLTVT.

This clonotype was seen a handful of times. This rearrangement joins TRBV9 to TRBJ1-1, with D unclear. There are 13 residues in the CDR3. Germline V gene lookup returns CDR1 SGDLS and CDR2 YYNGEE. With 1 base removed from V and 3 bases from J, the gap between germline ends came to 7 bases. The CDR3 sequence: CASSVIRDTEAFF. The CDR3 DNA sequence: TGTGCCAGCAGCGTAATCCGGGACACTGAAGCTTTCTTT.

This clonotype appeared many times. This chain connects TRBV5-6 to TRBJ2-1; possibly TRBD1 or TRBD2 for D (5 bases each). V was trimmed by 4 bases and J by 4 bases, leaving 18 bases between them. The CDR3 loop spans 16 amino acids. Germline V gene lookup returns CDR1 SGHDT and CDR2 YYEEEE. The DNA of the CDR3 is TGTGCCAGCAGCCCCCGACAGCGGTTGCCTTACAATGAGCAGTTCTTC. Amino acids: CASSPRQRLPYNEQFF.

This clonotype occurred a few times. The chain has TRBV3-1 and TRBJ2-7; no definite D call. Germline V lookup: CDR1 LGHDT, CDR2 YNNKEL (reference sequence). The CDR3 contains 14 residues. Trimming cost V 4 bases and J 4 bases, with 14 bases left between them. The CDR3 reads CASSRGPSAYEQYF. The CDR3 DNA reads as TGTGCCAGCAGCCGTGGGCCGAGTGCATACGAGCAGTACTTC.

This clonotype was seen only a few times. The genes are TRBV3-1 and TRBJ1-2; D may be TRBD1 (5 bases). Germline loops: CDR1 LGHDT, CDR2 YNNKEL (reference sequence). The CDR3 has 15 residues. Trimming removed 0 bases at V and 5 bases at J, with 13 bases between. Written as DNA, the CDR3 is TGTGCCAGCAGCCAAGATGCGACAGACCCTTATGGCTACACCTTC. Translation: CASSQDATDPYGYTF.

The J gene is TRBJ2-2, the V gene TRBV11-2; the D gene could be TRBD1 or TRBD2 (5 bases each). V dropped 1 base and J dropped 6 bases, with 15 bases sitting between them. CDR1 is SGHAT, CDR2 FQNNGV, per germline. The length of the CDR3 is 16 residues. CDR3: CASSLVWGSNAGELFF. CDR3 DNA sequence: TGTGCCAGCAGCTTAGTCTGGGGGTCCAACGCCGGGGAGCTGTTTTTT. Combining the CDR3 with reference TRBV11-2 and TRBJ2-2 gives the whole variable domain EAGVAQSPRYKIIEKRQSVAFWCNPISGHATLYWYQQILGQGPKLLIQFQNNGVVDDSQLPKDRFSAERLKGVDSTLKIQPAKLEDSAVYLCASSLVWGSNAGELFFGEGSRLTVL.